The present TCR beta chain was sequenced within a study of blood T cell repertoires in COVID-19. Study-level information: Italy, Spain and the United States were the sources of the convalescent and acute COVID-19 samples. From T cells, B-cell-depleted T cells, or PBMCs came the material, which was cDNA or gDNA.

Sequencing used immunoSEQ multiplex PCR; TCRdb keeps in-frame clones, though not all of them. The profile shows about 140,000 clones, roughly 76% of them singletons. This clone turned up a few times. The sample comprised peripheral blood. This clonotype originated in a woman in her forties or fifties with active or convalescent COVID-19.

The CDR3 DNA reads TGTGCCAGCAGACAGTCCCCTCGCTATGGCTACACCTTC. This codes for CASRQSPRYGYTF. V gene TRBV6-4 combines with J gene TRBJ1-2; D uncertain. The CDR3 has 13 amino acids. With 6 bases removed from V and 4 bases from J, the gap between germline ends came to 12 bases. CDR1 and CDR2 from the germline V gene are MRHNA and SNTAGT.